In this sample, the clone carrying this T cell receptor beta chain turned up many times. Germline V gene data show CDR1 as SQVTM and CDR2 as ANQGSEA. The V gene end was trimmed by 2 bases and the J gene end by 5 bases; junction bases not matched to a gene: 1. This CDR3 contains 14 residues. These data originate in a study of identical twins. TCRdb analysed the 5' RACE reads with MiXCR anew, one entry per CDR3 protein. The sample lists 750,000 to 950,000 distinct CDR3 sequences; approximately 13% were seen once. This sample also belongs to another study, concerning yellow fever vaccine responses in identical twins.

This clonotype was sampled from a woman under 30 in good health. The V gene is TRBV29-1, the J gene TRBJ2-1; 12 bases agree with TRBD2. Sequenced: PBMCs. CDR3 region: CSVERLAGDNEQFF. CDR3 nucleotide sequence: TGCAGCGTTGAACGACTAGCGGGAGACAATGAGCAGTTCTTC.